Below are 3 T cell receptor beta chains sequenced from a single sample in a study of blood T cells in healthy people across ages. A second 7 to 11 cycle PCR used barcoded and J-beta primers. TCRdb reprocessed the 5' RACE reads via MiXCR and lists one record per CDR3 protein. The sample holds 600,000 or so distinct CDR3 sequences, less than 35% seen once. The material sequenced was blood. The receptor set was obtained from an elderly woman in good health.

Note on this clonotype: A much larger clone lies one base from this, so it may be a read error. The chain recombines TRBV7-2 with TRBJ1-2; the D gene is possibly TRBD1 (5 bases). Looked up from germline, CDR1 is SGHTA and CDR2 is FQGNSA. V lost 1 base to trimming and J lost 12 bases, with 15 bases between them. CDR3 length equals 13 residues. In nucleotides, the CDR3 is TGTGCCAGCAGCTTAGGGGGCAGGGACGGCCACACCTTC. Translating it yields CASSLGGRDGHTF.

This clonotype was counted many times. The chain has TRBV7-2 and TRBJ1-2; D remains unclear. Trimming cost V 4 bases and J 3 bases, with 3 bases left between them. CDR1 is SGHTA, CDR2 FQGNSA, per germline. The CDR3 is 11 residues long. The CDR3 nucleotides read TGTGCCAGCAGCTGGGACTATGGCTACACCTTC. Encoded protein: CASSWDYGYTF.

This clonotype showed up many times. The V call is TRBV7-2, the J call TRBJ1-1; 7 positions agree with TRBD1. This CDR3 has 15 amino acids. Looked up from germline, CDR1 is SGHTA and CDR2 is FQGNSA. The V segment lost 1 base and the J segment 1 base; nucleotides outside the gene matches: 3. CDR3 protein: CASSLGDRENTEAFF. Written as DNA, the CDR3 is TGTGCCAGCAGCTTAGGAGACAGGGAGAACACTGAAGCTTTCTTT.